The following is a T cell receptor (beta chain) sequence with its context. The antigen it binds to is not known. Base-call qualities are not available, and no considerably larger clone is one nucleotide away. The record originates from a study of cytomegalovirus exposure and HLA in healthy donors (dated by TCRdb to about 2017). Study-level background: According to a later analysis, one platform produced both the 100 to 150 validation repertoires and the 666 repertoires of the first cohort. The study aimed to test whether signatures of past pathogen exposure could be identified by cataloging public T cell receptors. A separate validation cohort of over 95 different subjects was used in addition to the roughly 670-subject first cohort. The study combined high-throughput TCR immunosequencing, statistical association of individual TCRs with disease status, and machine learning to predict cytomegalovirus infection status. Study-wide findings and limitations: The classifier was reported to diagnose cytomegalovirus status with high specificity and sensitivity in both the original and validation cohorts. Most TCR sequences were observed very rarely across donors, whereas some public TCRs were present in many individuals. Three of the identified cytomegalovirus-associated TCR beta chains were confirmed in vitro to be specific for cytomegalovirus antigens. The study listed 150 to 200 TCR beta chains as associated with cytomegalovirus. It was suggested by the authors that the approach could potentially be generalized to other disease states and immunological phenotypes. A later analysis lacked HLA typing for the validation cohort, so it scored co-occurrence in that cohort across all 120 repertoires. In a later analysis, TCRs clustered in the first cohort were found to also tend to co-occur in the roughly 110 validation repertoires, with 90% to 95% of cluster scores above 0.

Library method: the immunoSEQ multiplex PCR assay. The authors' pipeline ran thus. A statistical classification framework was built to diagnose cytomegalovirus status from the catalog of TCR beta chain sequences. The clones in this table, taken by TCRdb from immuneACCESS, are in-frame only. Not every clone is retained; where verified, under half of the shortfall comes from an unresolved V gene, and the cause of the rest is unknown. V and J calls and clone size are copied from that table; D and trimming were computed from the DNA. The sample records a few hundred thousand clones, about 89% of which are singletons. The ten most abundant clones make up roughly 1% of the sample. Separate from the roughly 650-subject first cohort, the validation cohort of 90 to 150 subjects was the group to which the donors belonged. There are 12 amino acids in the CDR3, from cysteine to phenylalanine inclusive. The sequence is cut down to CDR3 DNA, 36 bases in frame from base 1. Cut back by 4 bases and 6 bases, the V and J ends lie 7 bases apart. From a lookup of the germline V gene, CDR1 and CDR2 are SGHRS and YFSETQ.

The chain links TRBV5-1 with TRBJ2-2; TRBD2 is possibly the D segment (6 matching bases). This sequence was found in a woman between 18 and 29 years old in good health and CMV-seronegative. Sequencing was done on a sample of PBMCs. The DNA sequence is given as TGCGCCAGCAGCCCTAGCGCCGGGGAGCTGTTTTTT. It specifies CASSPSAGELFF.